The 32 T cell receptor beta chains listed next were all sequenced from one sample in a study of blood T cell repertoires in COVID-19. Only in-frame clones appear in the TCRdb table, and some are missing; sequencing was by immunoSEQ multiplex PCR. The data contain approximately 180,000 clones, 75% to 85% of them seen just once; the ten biggest clones take up about 16%. Sequencing used PBMCs or T cells enriched from blood (not recorded which). The receptors were sampled from a man aged 45 to 65 who had recovered from COVID-19.

V and J are TRBV6-4 and TRBJ1-2; TRBD1 is a possible D gene (6 bases). Trimming removed 4 bases from V and 4 bases from J, with 10 bases in between. CDR1 and CDR2 (germline): MRHNA, SNTAGT. The CDR3 is 13 amino acids. CDR3 residues: CASSAGGGYGYTF. The CDR3 DNA reads TGTGCCAGCAGTGCTGGGGGCGGCTATGGCTACACCTTC.

V usage is TRBV5-1 and J usage is TRBJ1-6; no clear D. This CDR3 comprises 15 residues. Germline lookup yields CDR1 SGHRS and CDR2 YFSETQ. The germline V and J ends were trimmed by 3 bases and 4 bases, with 11 bases remaining between them. DNA of the CDR3: TGCGCCAGCAGCTCCCTGGGAGGTTATAATTCACCCCTCCACTTT. It yields the protein CASSSLGGYNSPLHF. Full variable domain (rest looked up from reference TRBV5-1 and TRBJ1-6): KAGVTQTPRYLIKTRGQQVTLSCSPISGHRSVSWYQQTPGQGLQFLFEYFSETQRNKGNFPGRFSGRQFSNSRSEMNVSTLELGDSALYLCASSSLGGYNSPLHFGNGTRLTVT.

The rearrangement links TRBV5-4 to TRBJ2-7; D uncertain. The CDR3 runs to 14 residues. The V end lost 9 bases, the J end lost 3 bases, and 19 bases lay between the germline ends. From germline, CDR1 is SGHNT and CDR2 YYREEE (reference sequence). The CDR3: CATQPRPSIYEQYF. DNA for the CDR3: TGTGCCACCCAACCTAGGCCCAGTATCTACGAGCAGTACTTC.

This clone was observed a single time. The V and J genes are TRBV28 and TRBJ1-1; a weak D match, TRBD1 (5 bases). The germline gives CDR1 MDHEN, CDR2 SYDVKM. Trimming removed 3 bases from V and 1 base from J, with 9 bases in between. This CDR3 has 14 amino acids. The CDR3 DNA reads TGTGCCAGCAGTTTTGATCAGGGGAACACTGAAGCTTTCTTT. It is translated as CASSFDQGNTEAFF.

This clone has a single count. V and J are TRBV4-1 and TRBJ2-3; maybe TRBD1 (5 bases). The germline gives CDR1 MGHRA, CDR2 YSYEKL. Trimming pared 0 bases from V and 3 bases from J, leaving 16 bases between. The length of the CDR3 is 17 residues. In DNA form, the CDR3 reads TGCGCCAGCAGCCAAGATTGGAGCGCGACAGTAACAGATACGCAGTATTTT. Translated: CASSQDWSATVTDTQYF.

CDR3 in amino acids: CASSEATRGEQYF. DNA for the CDR3: TGTGCCAGCAGTGAAGCAACGCGGGGCGAGCAGTACTTC. This chain joins TRBV6-1 and TRBJ2-7; TRBD2 is a possible D gene (6 bases). V was clipped by 0 bases and J by 6 bases, with 9 bases between them. Per germline, CDR1 MNHNS and CDR2 SASEGT. The CDR3 length is 13 residues.

The chain employs TRBV28 and TRBJ2-2; 7 nucleotides line up with TRBD1. This CDR3 contains 16 residues. The junction had 9 bases not matched to a gene; V was cut back by 2 bases and J by 6 bases. Germline assignment: CDR1 MDHEN and CDR2 SYDVKM. The CDR3 spells CASSLGGRGLSGELFF. CDR3 DNA sequence: TGTGCCAGCAGTTTAGGGGGCAGGGGGTTATCCGGGGAGCTGTTTTTT.

V is TRBV2 and J is TRBJ2-7, with D possibly matching TRBD2 (7 bases). The CDR3 spans 15 residues. Trimming pared 4 bases from V and 2 bases from J, leaving 15 bases between. Per germline, CDR1 SNHLY and CDR2 FYNNEI. CDR3: CASSGRGRLPYEQYF. CDR3 sequence (DNA): TGTGCCAGCAGTGGGCGGGGGCGATTACCCTACGAGCAGTACTTC.

The chain uses TRBV9 and TRBJ2-1, with 10 bases that match TRBD1. CDR1 is SGDLS, CDR2 YYNGEE, per germline. Trimming at V came to 0 bases and at J to 4 bases, leaving 10 bases not matched to a gene. The CDR3 covers 18 residues. For the CDR3, the DNA is TGTGCCAGCAGCGTAGAGGGGTGGGGGACAGGGGTTTACAATGAGCAGTTCTTC. As protein: CASSVEGWGTGVYNEQFF.

The CDR3 region has the DNA TGTGCCTGGACCGGGGACTCTGGAAACACCATATATTTT. It specifies CAWTGDSGNTIYF. The V gene is TRBV30, the J gene TRBJ1-3; D is uncertain. This CDR3 is 13 amino acids long. In germline, CDR1 is GTSNPN, CDR2 SVGIG (reference sequence). Trimming took 4 bases from V and 0 from J, leaving 7 bases between them.

The gene calls are TRBV12-3 or TRBV12-4 and TRBJ1-5, with D possibly being TRBD1 (5 bases). V lost 5 bases, J lost 6 bases, and 8 bases lay in between. CDR3 length: 12 amino acids. The CDR3 region is CASSPDSQPQHF. CDR3 bases: TGTGCCAGCAGTCCAGACAGTCAGCCCCAGCATTTT.

The chain uses TRBV2 and TRBJ1-1, with 10 bases fitting TRBD1. Germline V gene data show CDR1 as SNHLY and CDR2 as FYNNEI. The CDR3 loop spans 13 amino acids. The CDR3 sequence: CARDRGQVTEAFF. DNA of the CDR3: TGTGCTAGAGACAGGGGGCAGGTCACTGAAGCTTTCTTT.

This sequence joins TRBV5-1 and TRBJ2-5, with D perhaps TRBD2 (6 bases). This CDR3 has 15 residues. Germline-derived CDR1 and CDR2 are SGHRS and YFSETQ. V lost 0 bases and J 5 bases, leaving 14 bases between the germline ends. The CDR3 DNA follows: TGCGCCAGCAGCTTGGCCGGGGGTGTTACCGAGACCCAGTACTTC. Translation gives CASSLAGGVTETQYF.

The rearrangement links TRBV7-9 to TRBJ1-5; perhaps TRBD1 as D (6 bases). Deletions cut 1 base from V and 12 bases from J, with 22 bases between. Germline V gives CDR1 SEHNR, CDR2 FQNEAQ (reference sequence). The CDR3 runs 16 residues. Here the CDR3 DNA reads TGTGCCAGCAGCTTAGGGTTCGACAGGTCCACCGAGCGCCAGCATTTT. This codes for CASSLGFDRSTERQHF.

The J gene is TRBJ1-6, the V gene TRBV9; TRBD1 is a possible D gene (5 bases). Trimming shortened V by 2 bases and J by 7 bases, and 22 bases separated the two germline ends. Germline-derived CDR1 and CDR2 are SGDLS and YYNGEE. The CDR3 loop spans 18 amino acids. CDR3 sequence reads: CASSVGLGTQGGNSPLHF. CDR3 DNA sequence: TGTGCCAGCAGCGTCGGGCTCGGGACTCAGGGAGGGAATTCACCCCTCCACTTT.

This clone came up once. The chain has TRBV6-5 and TRBJ1-4; D unresolved. The CDR3 covers 15 residues. Germline V gene data show CDR1 as MNHEY and CDR2 as SVGAGI. With 0 bases removed from V and 5 bases from J, the gap between germline ends came to 10 bases. CDR3 sequence reads: CASSYSGQDNEKLFF. In DNA, the CDR3 is TGTGCCAGCAGTTACTCGGGCCAAGACAATGAAAAACTGTTTTTT.

This chain uses TRBV2 with TRBJ2-7; 7 bases agree with TRBD1. The CDR3 covers 13 residues. Germline V gene lookup returns CDR1 SNHLY and CDR2 FYNNEI. V lost 8 bases to trimming and J lost 1 base; unmatched junction nucleotides: 5. As DNA, the CDR3 is TGTGCCAGCGCCACAGGGGAATCCTACGAGCAGTACTTC. It yields the protein CASATGESYEQYF.

The chain carries TRBV5-1 and TRBJ2-1; 7 bases are a match to TRBD1. The germline V gene encodes CDR1 SGHRS and CDR2 YFSETQ. V lost 4 bases to trimming and J lost 0 bases; unmatched junction nucleotides: 4. The CDR3 extends over 15 amino acids. The CDR3 loop reads CASSRDSSSYNEQFF. The CDR3 nucleotides are TGCGCCAGCAGCCGGGACAGCAGCTCCTACAATGAGCAGTTCTTC.

This clone was seen just once. The V and J genes are TRBV7-2 and TRBJ1-5, with D perhaps TRBD1 (5 bases). The germline V and J ends were trimmed by 1 base and 7 bases, with 11 bases remaining between them. This CDR3 comprises 14 residues. Per germline, CDR1 SGHTA and CDR2 FQGNSA. DNA for the CDR3: TGTGCCAGCAGCTTAGGCAGGGTCGGCCAGCCCCAGCATTTT. This codes for CASSLGRVGQPQHF.

The CDR3 DNA follows: TGTGCCAGCAGTTTTCAGGGAGGAGAAGGAAACACCATATATTTT. It codes for CASSFQGGEGNTIYF. The chain employs TRBV28 and TRBJ1-3; D may be TRBD1 (5 bases). The CDR3 sequence is 15 residues long. Trimming removed 3 bases from V and 4 bases from J, with 13 bases in between. Germline loops: CDR1 MDHEN, CDR2 SYDVKM.

This clone appeared a single time. The genes are TRBV3-1 (or the pseudogene TRBV3-2) and TRBJ2-2; 12 bases fit TRBD1. The V segment lost 6 bases and the J segment 5 bases; nucleotides outside the gene matches: 7. The CDR3 contains 16 residues. CDR1 LGHDT and CDR2 YNNKEL come from the germline V gene (reference sequence). In DNA, the CDR3 is TGTGCCAGCAGGCTCTGGGACAGGGGGCCTACCGGGGAGCTGTTTTTT. Its protein product is CASRLWDRGPTGELFF.

The chain carries TRBV29-1 and TRBJ2-7, with 7 positions matching TRBD1. The CDR3 consists of 13 residues. Trimming removed 7 bases from V and 4 bases from J; junction bases left unmatched: 10. CDR1 SQVTM and CDR2 ANQGSEA come from the germline V gene. CDR3 region: CSERPGQKYEQYF. The CDR3 bases are TGCAGCGAGAGACCGGGACAGAAGTACGAGCAGTACTTC.

This clone was detected many times. The chain employs TRBV28 and TRBJ1-2; 7 bases match TRBD1. CDR3 length: 14 residues. Germline V gives CDR1 MDHEN, CDR2 SYDVKM. Unmatched junction bases numbered 4, after V lost 2 bases and J lost 4 bases. Here the CDR3 reads CASSLDRDSYGYTF. CDR3 in DNA: TGTGCCAGCAGTTTAGACAGGGATAGCTATGGCTACACCTTC.

The V call is TRBV3-1 (or the pseudogene TRBV3-2), the J call TRBJ2-7, with 10 nucleotides matching TRBD1. CDR1 and CDR2 from the germline V gene are LGHDT and YNNKEL (reference sequence). Losses at the gene ends were 4 bases for V and 2 bases for J; bases not matched to a gene: 5. The CDR3 has 15 amino acids. The chain's CDR3 is CASSLGGTGAYEQYF. The CDR3 bases are TGTGCCAGCAGCCTGGGGGGGACAGGGGCCTACGAGCAGTACTTC.

V and J are TRBV7-9 and TRBJ1-3; possibly TRBD1 for D (6 bases). This CDR3 has 15 amino acids. The germline gives CDR1 SEHNR, CDR2 FQNEAQ (reference sequence). Trimming removed 0 bases from V and 4 bases from J, with 10 bases in between. CDR3: CASSLAAGVGNTIYF. The DNA for the CDR3 is TGTGCCAGCAGCTTAGCGGCAGGGGTCGGAAACACCATATATTTT.

This clone was seen just once. The gene calls are TRBV7-8 and TRBJ2-1; TRBD1 matches 7 bases. Germline lookup yields CDR1 SGHVS and CDR2 FQNEAQ. Trimming at V came to 5 bases and at J to 5 bases, leaving 3 bases not matched to a gene. The length of the CDR3 is 13 residues. The CDR3 DNA is TGTGCCAGCAGCCTAGGACAGGACAATGAGCAGTTCTTC. Its protein product is CASSLGQDNEQFF.

J is TRBJ2-2 and V is TRBV14, with D hard to call. V shed 3 bases and J shed 8 bases, with 10 bases lying between them. From germline, CDR1 is SGHDN and CDR2 FVKESK. This CDR3 comprises 13 residues. The CDR3 DNA reads as TGTGCCAGCAGCCAGCACGGTCGGGGGGAGCTGTTTTTT. Its protein product is CASSQHGRGELFF.

This sequence joins TRBV14 and TRBJ1-3; TRBD1 matches 7 bases. J was trimmed by 2 bases and V by 3 bases; bases with no gene match: 4. Germline CDR1 is SGHDN and CDR2 is FVKESK. The length of the CDR3 is 15 residues. The CDR3 sequence: CASSQPGTAGNTIYF. The CDR3 DNA follows: TGTGCCAGCAGCCAGCCTGGGACAGCTGGAAACACCATATATTTT.

This chain links TRBV19 with TRBJ1-5; 8 bases are shared with TRBD1. CDR1 and CDR2 (germline): LNHDA, SQIVND (reference sequence). This CDR3 is 15 amino acids long. The trim removed 6 bases at V and 3 bases at J, leaving 7 bases unmatched. The CDR3 reads CASSSGQVYNQPQHF. CDR3 DNA: TGTGCCAGTAGCTCGGGACAGGTGTACAATCAGCCCCAGCATTTT.

This clone was seen a handful of times. This sequence joins TRBV12-3 or TRBV12-4 and TRBJ1-3; 7 nucleotides match TRBD1. With 5 bases clipped from V and 9 bases from J, the junction kept 7 bases outside the gene matches. This CDR3 region has 13 residues. The CDR3 bases are TGTGCCAGCAGTCGGGACAGCATGAGCACCATATATTTT. This encodes CASSRDSMSTIYF.

In this sample, this clone turned up a few times. The genes are TRBV14 and TRBJ1-2, with D hard to call. V lost 0 bases to trimming and J lost 2 bases, with 13 bases between them. CDR1 and CDR2 from the germline V gene are SGHDN and FVKESK. The CDR3 contains 16 residues. CDR3 in DNA: TGTGCCAGCAGCCAAGATTGGACCCGCGGGAACTATGGCTACACCTTC. Amino acid sequence: CASSQDWTRGNYGYTF.

The chain couples TRBV2 to TRBJ2-7, with TRBD1 matching over 8 bases. The CDR3 spans 14 residues. V shed 6 bases, J shed 0 bases, and the junction held 4 bases outside the gene matches. Germline CDR1 reads SNHLY; CDR2 reads FYNNEI. DNA for the CDR3: TGTGCCAGCAGGCGGACAGGGAGCTCCTACGAGCAGTACTTC. This translates into CASRRTGSSYEQYF.